The rows below give T cell receptor beta chains drawn from one sample of a study of identifying expanded T cells in peripheral blood. TCRdb's table, derived via immunoSEQ multiplex PCR, lists solely in-frame clones and lacks some. Here the sample spans about 110,000 clones, around 89% being singletons. Sequencing was carried out using blood. The receptor source for this set is a person aged 18-70 years in good health. Each CDR3 is given with its conserved first and last residue. The D gene is left open where the match is weak. Rows may omit the clone size; those that give it use once, few, many or a size class.

clone size: .
V gene: TRBV6-5
D gene: .
J gene: TRBJ2-2
CDR3 protein: CASSENTGELFF
CDR3 DNA: TGTGCCAGCAGCGAGAACACCGGGGAGCTGTTTTTT

clone size: once
V gene: TRBV19
D gene: TRBD1
J gene: TRBJ1-2
CDR3 protein: CASISGDRRGGYTF
CDR3 DNA: TGTGCCAGTATCTCCGGGGACAGGCGGGGGGGCTACACCTTC

clone size: once
V gene: TRBV6-4
D gene: .
J gene: TRBJ2-1
CDR3 protein: CASSYRDSEPQFF
CDR3 DNA: TGTGCCAGCAGTTACCGGGACTCAGAGCCGCAGTTCTTC

clone size: .
V gene: TRBV6-1
D gene: .
J gene: TRBJ1-4
CDR3 protein: CASSEYRIPGEKLFF
CDR3 DNA: TGTGCCAGCAGTGAATACCGGATCCCCGGGGAAAAACTGTTTTTT

clone size: .
V gene: TRBV4-3
D gene: .
J gene: TRBJ2-1
CDR3 protein: CASSQDSVNEQFF
CDR3 DNA: TGCGCCAGCAGCCAAGATTCGGTAAATGAGCAGTTCTTC

clone size: .
V gene: TRBV7-9
D gene: .
J gene: TRBJ2-7
CDR3 protein: CASRGLGYEQYF
CDR3 DNA: TGTGCCAGCAGGGGGCTGGGGTACGAGCAGTACTTC

clone size: .
V gene: TRBV5-4
D gene: .
J gene: TRBJ2-3
CDR3 protein: CASSLEGGTDTQYF
CDR3 DNA: TGTGCCAGCAGCTTGGAAGGGGGAACAGATACGCAGTATTTT

clone size: .
V gene: TRBV27
D gene: TRBD1
J gene: TRBJ2-1
CDR3 protein: CASSLDRGAYNEQFF
CDR3 DNA: TGTGCCAGCAGTTTAGACAGGGGGGCCTACAATGAGCAGTTCTTC

clone size: few
V gene: TRBV11-3
D gene: .
J gene: TRBJ2-7
CDR3 protein: CASSLTPSAYEQYF
CDR3 DNA: TGTGCCAGCAGCTTAACACCCTCGGCCTACGAGCAGTACTTC

clone size: .
V gene: TRBV6-6
D gene: .
J gene: TRBJ1-3
CDR3 protein: CASSYGTISGNTIYF
CDR3 DNA: TGTGCCAGCAGTTACGGGACTATCTCTGGAAACACCATATATTTT

clone size: .
V gene: TRBV2
D gene: TRBD1
J gene: TRBJ2-7
CDR3 protein: CASRDPGQGAPEQYF
CDR3 DNA: TGTGCCAGCAGAGATCCGGGACAGGGGGCGCCCGAGCAGTACTTC

clone size: .
V gene: TRBV5-6
D gene: TRBD1
J gene: TRBJ1-4
CDR3 protein: CASSLVRQGEEKLFF
CDR3 DNA: TGTGCCAGCAGCTTGGTTCGACAGGGCGAGGAAAAACTGTTTTTT

clone size: .
V gene: TRBV5-6
D gene: TRBD2
J gene: TRBJ2-5
CDR3 protein: CASSFGLAGPPYF
CDR3 DNA: TGTGCCAGCAGCTTTGGACTAGCGGGGCCTCCGTACTTC

clone size: .
V gene: TRBV10-3
D gene: .
J gene: TRBJ2-2
CDR3 protein: CATGGQTGELFF
CDR3 DNA: TGTGCGACGGGGGGACAAACCGGGGAGCTGTTTTTT

clone size: .
V gene: TRBV4-3
D gene: .
J gene: TRBJ1-1
CDR3 protein: CASSRGHEVTEAFF
CDR3 DNA: TGCGCCAGCAGCCGGGGACACGAGGTCACTGAAGCTTTCTTT

clone size: .
V gene: TRBV13
D gene: .
J gene: TRBJ2-7
CDR3 protein: CASSSLALEQYF
CDR3 DNA: TGTGCCAGCAGCTCCCTGGCCTTGGAGCAGTACTTC

clone size: .
V gene: TRBV19
D gene: .
J gene: TRBJ2-1
CDR3 protein: CASSPQGFEQFF
CDR3 DNA: TGTGCCAGTAGTCCTCAGGGGTTTGAGCAGTTCTTC

clone size: .
V gene: TRBV7-9
D gene: .
J gene: TRBJ2-7
CDR3 protein: CASSLGAGEWYSYEQYF
CDR3 DNA: TGTGCCAGCAGCTTAGGGGCAGGGGAATGGTACTCCTACGAGCAGTACTTC

clone size: .
V gene: TRBV27
D gene: .
J gene: TRBJ2-7
CDR3 protein: CASSLWGWGEQYF
CDR3 DNA: TGTGCCAGCAGTTTATGGGGGTGGGGCGAGCAGTACTTC

clone size: .
V gene: TRBV4-2
D gene: .
J gene: TRBJ1-1
CDR3 protein: CASSQGEGGWPFF
CDR3 DNA: TGTGCCAGCAGCCAAGGTGAGGGGGGGTGGCCTTTCTTT

clone size: .
V gene: TRBV29-1
D gene: TRBD1
J gene: TRBJ1-1
CDR3 protein: CSIQGGSTNFMNTEAFF
CDR3 DNA: TGCAGTATCCAGGGGGGCAGCACCAATTTCATGAACACTGAAGCTTTCTTT

clone size: .
V gene: TRBV5-1
D gene: .
J gene: TRBJ1-2
CDR3 protein: CASSLGQSEGYTF
CDR3 DNA: TGCGCCAGCAGCTTGGGGCAGAGTGAGGGCTACACCTTC

clone size: .
V gene: TRBV4-3
D gene: TRBD1
J gene: TRBJ2-7
CDR3 protein: CASSPGQGGTYEQYF
CDR3 DNA: TGCGCCAGCAGCCCCGGACAGGGCGGGACCTACGAGCAGTACTTC

clone size: once
V gene: TRBV9
D gene: .
J gene: TRBJ1-1
CDR3 protein: CASSAPGGTEAFF
CDR3 DNA: TGTGCCAGCAGCGCCCCTGGGGGCACTGAAGCTTTCTTT

clone size: .
V gene: TRBV28
D gene: .
J gene: TRBJ2-1
CDR3 protein: CASSLSAPGYNEQFF
CDR3 DNA: TGTGCCAGCAGTCTTAGCGCCCCTGGTTACAATGAGCAGTTCTTC

clone size: .
V gene: TRBV27
D gene: .
J gene: TRBJ2-7
CDR3 protein: CASSFGSHFLREQYF
CDR3 DNA: TGTGCCAGCAGTTTCGGGTCCCATTTCCTACGAGAGCAGTACTTC

clone size: .
V gene: TRBV10-3
D gene: TRBD2
J gene: TRBJ2-1
CDR3 protein: CAISAGTSTYNEQFF
CDR3 DNA: TGTGCCATCAGTGCCGGGACTAGTACCTACAATGAGCAGTTCTTC

clone size: .
V gene: TRBV7-9
D gene: .
J gene: TRBJ1-5
CDR3 protein: CASSPQGSQPQHF
CDR3 DNA: TGTGCCAGCAGCCCTCAGGGGAGCCAGCCCCAGCATTTT

clone size: .
V gene: TRBV6-5
D gene: .
J gene: TRBJ2-7
CDR3 protein: CASSTDPVTRGYF
CDR3 DNA: TGTGCCAGCAGTACCGACCCCGTTACAAGGGGATACTTC

clone size: .
V gene: TRBV6-5
D gene: .
J gene: TRBJ1-2
CDR3 protein: CASRRRQETNYGYTF
CDR3 DNA: TGTGCCAGCAGACGCAGACAGGAAACTAACTATGGCTACACCTTC

clone size: .
V gene: TRBV28
D gene: TRBD1
J gene: TRBJ1-2
CDR3 protein: CASSQPPTGNYGYTF
CDR3 DNA: TGTGCCAGCAGTCAACCCCCGACAGGGAACTATGGCTACACCTTC

clone size: .
V gene: TRBV7-2
D gene: .
J gene: TRBJ2-1
CDR3 protein: CASSLSWSSSYNEQFF
CDR3 DNA: TGTGCCAGCAGCTTATCGTGGTCCAGCTCCTACAATGAGCAGTTCTTC

clone size: once
V gene: TRBV5-1
D gene: TRBD1
J gene: TRBJ1-1
CDR3 protein: CASSDGTGLGAFF
CDR3 DNA: TGCGCCAGCAGCGACGGGACAGGGCTCGGAGCTTTCTTT

clone size: .
V gene: TRBV5-1
D gene: .
J gene: TRBJ1-2
CDR3 protein: CASSLQFWENGYTF
CDR3 DNA: TGCGCCAGCAGCTTACAGTTCTGGGAAAATGGCTACACCTTC

clone size: .
V gene: TRBV6-5
D gene: .
J gene: TRBJ1-2
CDR3 protein: CASTRAGNYGYTF
CDR3 DNA: TGTGCCAGCACTCGGGCAGGGAACTATGGCTACACCTTC

clone size: .
V gene: TRBV30
D gene: .
J gene: TRBJ2-3
CDR3 protein: CAWRPEVPSTDTQYF
CDR3 DNA: TGTGCCTGGAGACCCGAAGTCCCTAGCACAGATACGCAGTATTTT

clone size: .
V gene: TRBV11-2
D gene: .
J gene: TRBJ1-6
CDR3 protein: CASSPSPGRGSSYNSPLHF
CDR3 DNA: TGTGCCAGCAGCCCCTCCCCGGGCAGGGGTAGCTCCTATAATTCACCCCTCCACTTT

clone size: few
V gene: TRBV9
D gene: TRBD1
J gene: TRBJ2-7
CDR3 protein: CASSASFGTGHYEQYF
CDR3 DNA: TGTGCCAGCAGCGCTTCGTTTGGGACAGGGCACTACGAGCAGTACTTC

clone size: .
V gene: TRBV5-1
D gene: .
J gene: TRBJ1-4
CDR3 protein: CASSLMPRQEKLFF
CDR3 DNA: TGCGCCAGCAGCTTGATGCCTAGGCAGGAAAAACTGTTTTTT

clone size: once
V gene: TRBV9
D gene: TRBD2
J gene: TRBJ2-5
CDR3 protein: CASSVGRGGQETQYF
CDR3 DNA: TGTGCCAGCAGCGTAGGTCGGGGGGGACAAGAGACCCAGTACTTC

clone size: .
V gene: TRBV19
D gene: .
J gene: TRBJ2-1
CDR3 protein: CASSRSFGGAYEQFF
CDR3 DNA: TGTGCCAGTAGTAGGAGCTTTGGGGGGGCCTATGAGCAGTTCTTC

clone size: .
V gene: TRBV18
D gene: .
J gene: TRBJ2-2
CDR3 protein: CASSPIDSNTGELFF
CDR3 DNA: TGTGCCAGCTCACCAATCGACAGTAACACCGGGGAGCTGTTTTTT

clone size: .
V gene: TRBV7-2
D gene: TRBD2
J gene: TRBJ2-7
CDR3 protein: CASSSRGGLYEQYF
CDR3 DNA: TGTGCCAGCAGCTCTCGGGGGGGGCTCTACGAGCAGTACTTC

clone size: .
V gene: TRBV5-1
D gene: TRBD2
J gene: TRBJ2-3
CDR3 protein: CASSLGLAGTTTDTQYF
CDR3 DNA: TGCGCCAGCAGCTTGGGACTAGCGGGGACTACCACAGATACGCAGTATTTT

clone size: .
V gene: TRBV30
D gene: .
J gene: TRBJ2-3
CDR3 protein: CAWSVEAGPVDTQYF
CDR3 DNA: TGTGCCTGGAGTGTCGAGGCGGGTCCCGTAGATACGCAGTATTTT

clone size: once
V gene: TRBV20-1
D gene: .
J gene: TRBJ1-3
CDR3 protein: CSAQGLNTIYF
CDR3 DNA: TGCAGTGCCCAGGGATTGAACACCATATATTTT

clone size: .
V gene: TRBV15
D gene: .
J gene: TRBJ1-1
CDR3 protein: CATSLRRWEMAIEAFF
CDR3 DNA: TGTGCCACCAGCCTACGAAGATGGGAAATGGCAATTGAAGCTTTCTTT

clone size: .
V gene: TRBV7-9
D gene: .
J gene: TRBJ1-6
CDR3 protein: CASSRDTGPGWSPLHF
CDR3 DNA: TGTGCCAGCAGCCGGGATACAGGTCCTGGGTGGTCACCCCTCCACTTT

clone size: .
V gene: TRBV7-9
D gene: TRBD1
J gene: TRBJ2-3
CDR3 protein: CASSRLPGQGTTDTQYF
CDR3 DNA: TGTGCCAGCAGCCGACTCCCGGGACAGGGGACCACAGATACGCAGTATTTT

clone size: .
V gene: TRBV19
D gene: .
J gene: TRBJ1-5
CDR3 protein: CASSGRQPAYSNQPQHF
CDR3 DNA: TGTGCCAGTAGTGGGAGACAGCCAGCTTATAGCAATCAGCCCCAGCATTTT

clone size: .
V gene: TRBV30
D gene: TRBD2
J gene: TRBJ2-1
CDR3 protein: CAWSVLGGGDEQFF
CDR3 DNA: TGTGCCTGGAGTGTACTCGGGGGAGGGGATGAGCAGTTCTTC

clone size: .
V gene: TRBV5-6
D gene: .
J gene: TRBJ2-7
CDR3 protein: CASSLTLGGYEQYF
CDR3 DNA: TGTGCCAGCAGCTTGACTTTAGGGGGGTACGAGCAGTACTTC

clone size: .
V gene: TRBV28
D gene: .
J gene: TRBJ1-2
CDR3 protein: CASTRVPSNYGYTF
CDR3 DNA: TGTGCCAGCACCCGCGTACCTTCTAACTATGGCTACACCTTC

clone size: .
V gene: TRBV6-5
D gene: TRBD1
J gene: TRBJ2-7
CDR3 protein: CASRPGGEAPYEQYF
CDR3 DNA: TGTGCCAGCAGACCAGGGGGCGAGGCCCCCTACGAGCAGTACTTC

clone size: .
V gene: TRBV15
D gene: .
J gene: TRBJ1-5
CDR3 protein: CATSRDGQGLSQHF
CDR3 DNA: TGTGCCACCAGCAGAGATGGGCAGGGGTTATCCCAGCATTTT